The rows below give T cell receptor beta chains drawn from one sample of a study of T-cell memory formation after mild COVID-19. TCRdb analysed the 5' RACE reads with MiXCR anew, one entry per CDR3 protein. The table has fewer than 250,000 distinct CDR3 sequences, 15% seen once. Sequencing was performed on PBMCs or a T cell subset sorted from them (not recorded which). The receptors derive from an adult woman who had mild COVID-19 (a few samples of this study predate the infection). Cell type and time point are not known. The CDR3 runs from the conserved cysteine through the conserved F or W. A D gene is named only where the DNA matches it firmly. Not every row has a clone size; where given, it reads once, few, many or a size class.

V gene,J gene,clone size,D gene,CDR3 protein,CDR3 DNA
TRBV29-1,TRBJ2-5,NA,TRBD1,CSVARTGGETQYF,TGCAGCGTTGCTCGGACAGGGGGTGAGACCCAGTACTTC
TRBV5-1,TRBJ1-2,few,NA,CASSSGGAYGYTF,TGCGCCAGCAGCTCCGGAGGGGCCTATGGCTACACCTTC
TRBV4-3,TRBJ2-3,NA,NA,CASSQSTQDTQYF,TGCGCCAGCAGCCAGTCTACCCAAGATACGCAGTATTTT
TRBV19,TRBJ2-1,few,TRBD2,CASSPAGLAYREQFF,TGTGCCAGTAGTCCAGCGGGACTAGCTTATCGTGAGCAGTTCTTC
TRBV5-1,TRBJ2-3,NA,TRBD2,CASTISGSADTQYF,TGCGCCAGCACGATTAGCGGGAGTGCAGATACGCAGTATTTT
TRBV5-1,TRBJ2-7,many,TRBD1,CASSFRDRTYEQYF,TGCGCCAGCAGCTTTAGGGACAGGACCTACGAGCAGTACTTC
TRBV6-5,TRBJ1-1,NA,TRBD1,CASTGTGGTEAFF,TGTGCCAGCACTGGGACAGGGGGCACTGAAGCTTTCTTT
TRBV7-2,TRBJ2-1,NA,TRBD2,CASMTSGAYNEQFF,TGTGCCAGTATGACTAGCGGGGCCTACAATGAGCAGTTCTTC
TRBV27,TRBJ2-7,NA,TRBD2,CASAPKAGGGYEQYF,TGTGCCAGCGCCCCTAAAGCGGGAGGTGGGTACGAGCAGTACTTC
TRBV20-1,TRBJ2-3,few,NA,CSTTTSTDTQYF,TGCAGTACTACTACTAGCACAGATACGCAGTATTTT
TRBV7-2,TRBJ2-1,few,TRBD2,CASSSGLAGINEQFF,TGTGCCAGCAGCTCAGGACTAGCGGGAATCAATGAGCAGTTCTTC
TRBV4-3,TRBJ1-1,few,NA,CASSPNYWAGTEAFF,TGCGCCAGCAGCCCTAACTACTGGGCGGGGACTGAAGCTTTCTTT
TRBV2,TRBJ2-1,NA,NA,CASNEDSGSYNEQFF,TGTGCCAGCAATGAAGACAGTGGGTCCTACAATGAGCAGTTCTTC
TRBV18,TRBJ1-1,once,NA,CASSPQASNTEAFF,TGTGCCAGCTCCCCACAGGCCTCCAACACTGAAGCTTTCTTT
TRBV12-3/TRBV12-4,TRBJ2-7,NA,TRBD1,CASSTGTGTYEQYF,TGTGCCAGCAGTACCGGGACAGGGACCTACGAGCAGTACTTC
TRBV20-1,TRBJ1-5,NA,NA,CSAIPSGNQPQHF,TGCAGTGCTATCCCCTCCGGCAATCAGCCCCAGCATTTT
TRBV19,TRBJ2-5,NA,TRBD2,CASSISGGPGTQYF,TGTGCCAGTAGTATCTCGGGAGGGCCAGGGACCCAGTACTTC
TRBV5-4,TRBJ1-2,NA,NA,CASSNTGKRGGYTF,TGTGCCAGCAGCAATACAGGGAAGCGAGGGGGCTACACCTTC
TRBV4-1,TRBJ2-1,many,NA,CASSQEGAWSSYNEQFF,TGCGCCAGCAGCCAAGAGGGAGCCTGGAGCTCCTACAATGAGCAGTTCTTC
TRBV7-9,TRBJ2-1,NA,TRBD1,CASSFWDGTEEQFF,TGTGCCAGCAGCTTTTGGGACGGGACAGAAGAGCAGTTCTTC
TRBV5-1,TRBJ1-6,many,TRBD1,CASRRGQDNSPLHF,TGCGCCAGCAGAAGGGGACAGGATAATTCACCCCTCCACTTT
TRBV20-1,TRBJ1-1,NA,TRBD1,CSAPAGTGVEAFF,TGCAGTGCTCCCGCCGGGACAGGAGTTGAAGCTTTCTTT
TRBV12-3/TRBV12-4,TRBJ2-3,few,TRBD2,CASRSLAGAGSTDTQYF,TGTGCCAGCAGATCCCTAGCGGGAGCGGGGAGCACAGATACGCAGTATTTT
TRBV5-1,TRBJ2-3,many,TRBD1,CASSFNRGADTQYF,TGCGCCAGCAGCTTTAACAGGGGCGCAGATACGCAGTATTTT
TRBV2,TRBJ2-7,few,NA,CASSEGIVSSYEQYF,TGTGCCAGCAGTGAAGGGATCGTCAGCTCCTACGAGCAGTACTTC
TRBV20-1,TRBJ2-5,NA,NA,CSARQGQETQYF,TGCAGTGCTAGACAGGGACAAGAGACCCAGTACTTC
TRBV29-1,TRBJ1-6,NA,NA,CSVGEGANSPLHF,TGCAGCGTTGGGGAAGGTGCTAATTCACCCCTCCACTTT
TRBV4-3,TRBJ1-2,NA,TRBD1,CASSQVHRGPYGYTF,TGCGCCAGCAGCCAAGTTCACAGGGGGCCCTATGGCTACACCTTC
TRBV4-1,TRBJ1-3,NA,NA,CASSQANLNTIYF,TGCGCCAGCAGCCAGGCAAACCTGAACACCATATATTTT
TRBV20-1,TRBJ2-3,few,TRBD2,CSARDPGGRSTDTQYF,TGCAGTGCTAGAGACCCGGGGGGGCGTAGCACAGATACGCAGTATTTT
TRBV30,TRBJ2-7,NA,TRBD2,CAWRISGASYEQYF,TGTGCCTGGAGGATCAGCGGGGCCTCCTACGAGCAGTACTTC
TRBV3-1,TRBJ2-2,NA,NA,CASSQAQGELFF,TGTGCCAGCAGCCAAGCCCAGGGGGAGCTGTTTTTT
TRBV29-1,TRBJ2-1,few,NA,CSVGIRITEVFSHEQFF,TGCAGCGTTGGAATTCGGATTACGGAGGTATTTTCGCATGAGCAGTTCTTC
TRBV12-3/TRBV12-4,TRBJ1-1,many,TRBD1,CASSSPDRGRTEAFF,TGTGCCAGCAGTTCCCCGGACAGGGGGCGAACTGAAGCTTTCTTT
TRBV9,TRBJ2-3,NA,NA,CASSLGLVQTDTQYF,TGTGCCAGCAGCCTCGGACTTGTTCAGACAGATACGCAGTATTTT
TRBV5-1,TRBJ2-1,NA,TRBD2,CASSMGTSGEGAYNEQFF,TGCGCCAGCAGCATGGGGACTAGCGGGGAGGGCGCCTACAATGAGCAGTTCTTC
TRBV12-3/TRBV12-4,TRBJ1-2,few,NA,CASRTQGYGYTF,TGTGCCAGCAGGACACAGGGATATGGCTACACCTTC
TRBV11-3,TRBJ2-2,NA,TRBD2,CASSTRTSPGELFF,TGTGCCAGCAGCACCCGGACTAGCCCCGGGGAGCTGTTTTTT
TRBV20-1,TRBJ1-1,few,NA,CSANREEAFF,TGCAGTGCTAACAGGGAGGAAGCTTTCTTT
TRBV7-2,TRBJ2-3,many,TRBD2,CASSLAMTSADTQYF,TGTGCCAGCAGCTTAGCTATGACTAGCGCAGATACGCAGTATTTT
TRBV27,TRBJ1-2,NA,NA,CASSYRGRGSGGYTF,TGTGCCAGCAGCTATCGGGGCAGGGGATCGGGCGGCTACACCTTC
TRBV4-1,TRBJ2-5,few,TRBD2,CASSQVKASGRAGWETQYF,TGCGCCAGCAGCCAAGTAAAGGCTAGCGGGAGAGCGGGGTGGGAGACCCAGTACTTC
TRBV7-6,TRBJ2-3,NA,TRBD2,CASSLRASGGRASGTDTQYF,TGTGCCAGCAGCTTAAGGGCCAGTGGCGGGAGGGCCTCTGGCACAGATACGCAGTATTTT
TRBV7-6,TRBJ2-7,many,TRBD2,CASKREPIEGAYEQYF,TGTGCCAGCAAGCGGGAACCGATTGAAGGGGCTTACGAGCAGTACTTC
TRBV4-1,TRBJ2-2,few,NA,CASSSGQTMNTGELFF,TGCGCCAGCAGCTCCGGACAGACGATGAACACCGGGGAGCTGTTTTTT
TRBV27,TRBJ2-7,few,TRBD1,CASSTTGTGGVEQYF,TGTGCCAGCAGTACCACCGGGACAGGGGGTGTGGAGCAGTACTTC
TRBV18,TRBJ1-1,once,NA,CASSPNTPQGYTEAFF,TGTGCCAGCTCTCCGAACACCCCACAGGGATACACTGAAGCTTTCTTT
TRBV7-3,TRBJ2-3,few,TRBD2,CASSLQAGGKADTQYF,TGTGCCAGCAGCTTGCAAGCGGGAGGCAAGGCAGATACGCAGTATTTT
TRBV7-2,TRBJ2-1,few,TRBD1,CASSLPGQRTNEQFF,TGTGCCAGCAGCTTACCGGGACAGAGGACGAATGAGCAGTTCTTC
TRBV5-1,TRBJ2-2,NA,TRBD2,CASSGHRTSGRYTGELFF,TGCGCCAGCAGCGGACACCGGACTAGCGGGAGGTACACCGGGGAGCTGTTTTTT
TRBV4-1,TRBJ2-4,NA,TRBD2,CASSHGILAGGPAKNIQYF,TGCGCCAGCAGCCACGGTATTCTAGCGGGGGGACCAGCCAAAAACATTCAGTACTTC
TRBV18,TRBJ2-7,NA,NA,CASSPRERGNEQYF,TGTGCCAGCTCACCACGGGAACGGGGGAACGAGCAGTACTTC
TRBV7-9,TRBJ1-1,few,NA,CASSLVRTRGRSVTEAFF,TGTGCCAGCAGCTTAGTCAGGACCCGGGGGCGTTCGGTCACTGAAGCTTTCTTT